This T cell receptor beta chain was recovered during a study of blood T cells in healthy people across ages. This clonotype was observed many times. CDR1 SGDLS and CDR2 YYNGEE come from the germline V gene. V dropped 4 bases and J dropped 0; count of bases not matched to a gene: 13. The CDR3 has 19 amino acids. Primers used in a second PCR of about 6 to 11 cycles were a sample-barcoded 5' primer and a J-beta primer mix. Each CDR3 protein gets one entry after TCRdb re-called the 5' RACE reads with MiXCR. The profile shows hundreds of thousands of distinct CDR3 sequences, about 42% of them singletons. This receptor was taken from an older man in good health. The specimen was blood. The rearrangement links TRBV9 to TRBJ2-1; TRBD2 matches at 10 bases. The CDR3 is CASSPRGAGGQSSYNEQFF. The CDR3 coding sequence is TGTGCCAGCAGCCCGAGGGGAGCGGGAGGGCAAAGCTCCTACAATGAGCAGTTCTTC.